Listed here are 21 T cell receptor beta chains from one sample, sequenced in a study of shared clonotypes between healthy human individuals. Clones were sequenced by immunoSEQ multiplex PCR, and TCRdb holds only the in-frame ones, with some missing. The data hold 1,400,000 or so clones, with approximately 98.5% observed a single time. Specimen: naive CD4+ T cells sorted from blood. Subset defined: CD45RA+ positively selected. All receptors derive from a man under 40 in good health.

This chain uses TRBV12-5 with TRBJ2-5; D is unclear. CDR1 and CDR2 (germline): LGHNT, FRNRAP. The CDR3 is 13 amino acids. The V gene lost 9 bases and the J gene lost 0 bases, with 11 bases spanning the gap. CDR3 DNA: TGTGCTAGCCGAATAGAGAACCAAGAGACCCAGTACTTC. Residues: CASRIENQETQYF.

The chain has TRBV7-3 and TRBJ1-5; D gene unclear. Between the trimmed V and J ends, which lost 4 bases and 4 bases, there was a span of 8 bases. The CDR3 loop spans 13 amino acids. Germline V gene data show CDR1 as SGHTA and CDR2 as FQGTGA. The CDR3 DNA sequence: TGTGCCAGCAGCTCTCAGAGAAATCAGCCCCAGCATTTT. The encoded protein is CASSSQRNQPQHF. Full variable domain (remainder filled in from reference TRBV7-3 and TRBJ1-5): GAGVSQTPSNKVTEKGKYVELRCDPISGHTALYWYRQSLGQGPEFLIYFQGTGAADDSGLPNDRFFAVRPEGSVSTLKIQRTERGDSAVYLCASSSQRNQPQHFGDGTRLSIL.

A single count supports this clone. V usage is TRBV29-1 and J usage is TRBJ2-1; possibly TRBD1 or TRBD2 for D (5 bases each). This CDR3 has 14 residues. The V end was cut by 4 bases, the J end by 9 bases, with 19 bases between. CDR1 SQVTM and CDR2 ANQGSEA come from the germline V gene. CDR3 in amino acids: CSVAGLVSFGEQFF. The DNA of the CDR3 is TGCAGCGTTGCGGGGCTAGTTTCCTTCGGTGAGCAGTTCTTC.

The V call is TRBV7-8, the J call TRBJ2-7; 9 positions match TRBD1. Looked up from germline, CDR1 is SGHVS and CDR2 is FQNEAQ. The V and J ends lost 2 bases and 7 bases, in that order; junction bases with no gene match: 6. This CDR3 is built from 14 residues. For the CDR3, the DNA is TGTGCCAGCAGCTTATTGGACAGGGGTGGGGAGCAGTACTTC. It encodes CASSLLDRGGEQYF. Together with reference TRBV7-8 and TRBJ2-7, the CDR3 gives the full variable domain: GAGVSQSPRYKVAKRGQDVALRCDPISGHVSLFWYQQALGQGPEFLTYFQNEAQLDKSGLPSDRFFAERPEGSVSTLKIQRTQQEDSAVYLCASSLLDRGGEQYFGPGTRLTVT.

V and J are TRBV4-3 and TRBJ1-2; tentative D call: TRBD1 (5 bases). Trimming stripped 1 base from V and 6 bases from J, with 21 bases between. Germline-derived CDR1 and CDR2 are LGHNA and YSLEER. This CDR3 region has 17 residues. CDR3 sequence reads: CASSQVSLRGETHGYTF. The CDR3 nucleotides read TGCGCCAGCAGCCAAGTATCCCTAAGGGGCGAGACTCATGGCTACACCTTC.

This chain uses TRBV5-1 with TRBJ2-5; 7 nucleotides align to TRBD2. Germline trimming cut 0 bases from V and 3 bases from J; bases unmatched to any gene: 8. The CDR3 is 16 residues long. Germline V gene data show CDR1 as SGHRS and CDR2 as YFSETQ. DNA of the CDR3: TGCGCCAGCAGCTTGGAGCCGCGCAGCGGGAAAGAGACCCAGTACTTC. It translates to CASSLEPRSGKETQYF.

This rearrangement joins TRBV5-6 to TRBJ1-3; maybe TRBD1 (5 bases). CDR3 length: 19 residues. Germline CDR1 reads SGHDT; CDR2 reads YYEEEE. V dropped 0 bases and J dropped 0 bases, with 19 bases sitting between them. This CDR3 is CASSLEAGVGTASGNTIYF. DNA for the CDR3: TGTGCCAGCAGCTTGGAGGCGGGTGTGGGGACGGCCTCTGGAAACACCATATATTTT.

The V and J genes are TRBV7-9 and TRBJ2-2; D uncertain. The CDR3 loop spans 15 amino acids. Deletions cut 3 bases from V and 5 bases from J, with 13 bases between. The germline V gene encodes CDR1 SEHNR and CDR2 FQNEAQ (reference sequence). CDR3 sequence: CASSFPVGRTGELFF. The CDR3, as DNA: TGTGCCAGCAGCTTCCCTGTAGGGCGGACCGGGGAGCTGTTTTTT.

The chain employs TRBV10-3 and TRBJ2-7, with a weak D call TRBD2 (6 bases). Deletions cut 0 bases from V and 6 bases from J, with 21 bases between. CDR1 and CDR2 (germline): ENHRY, SYGVKD. CDR3 length: 17 residues. The CDR3 here is CAISESALVAAASEQYF. The CDR3, as DNA: TGTGCCATCAGTGAGTCGGCCCTGGTAGCGGCCGCCAGCGAGCAGTACTTC.

The chain carries TRBV5-8 and TRBJ2-3; 8 bases map to TRBD2. Per germline, CDR1 SGHTS and CDR2 YDEGEE. V dropped 4 bases and J dropped 4; count of bases not matched to a gene: 5. This CDR3 region has 14 residues. Written as DNA, the CDR3 is TGTGCCAGCAGCCAAACTAGCGGTTCAGATACGCAGTATTTT. It encodes CASSQTSGSDTQYF.

The chain is built from TRBV21-1 and TRBJ2-7; TRBD1 is taken as the D call from the table, unchecked against the DNA. TRBV21-1 is reported as a pseudogene. This CDR3 has 15 residues. CDR3: CATEPHRSSQYEQYF. The CDR3 DNA sequence: TGTGCCACCGAACCCCACCGCTCTTCACAATACGAGCAGTACTTC.

The chain recombines TRBV11-2 with TRBJ1-5; maybe TRBD1 (5 bases). This CDR3 comprises 12 residues. Trimming shortened V by 1 base and J by 11 bases, and 9 bases separated the two germline ends. Germline V CDR1 and CDR2: SGHAT, FQNNGV. The CDR3 sequence is CASSLGGGTQHF. The DNA for the CDR3 is TGTGCCAGCAGCTTAGGTGGGGGGACCCAGCATTTT.

The genes are TRBV7-9 and TRBJ2-7; 7 bases match TRBD2. The CDR3 extends over 16 amino acids. Trimming at V came to 5 bases and at J to 2 bases, leaving 12 bases not matched to a gene. Germline V CDR1 and CDR2: SEHNR, FQNEAQ (reference sequence). CDR3 amino acids: CASSETNGLDTYEQYF. The CDR3 DNA follows: TGTGCCAGCAGCGAAACCAATGGACTAGACACCTACGAGCAGTACTTC.

The rearrangement links TRBV20-1 to TRBJ2-5; D is uncertain. CDR3 length: 11 amino acids. CDR1 is DFQATT and CDR2 is SNEGSKA in the germline V gene (reference sequence). V was trimmed by 6 bases and J by 1 base, leaving 6 bases between them. CDR3 bases: TGCAGTGCGTTGTTCCAAGAGACCCAGTACTTC. Its protein is CSALFQETQYF.

The chain uses TRBV5-5 and TRBJ2-1; D might be TRBD2 (6 bases). CDR3 length equals 14 residues. Trimming stripped 7 bases from V and 9 bases from J, with 20 bases between. The germline gives CDR1 SGHKS, CDR2 YYEKEE (reference sequence). CDR3 sequence (DNA): TGTGCCAGCGTCCTCACCGGTACTAGCAGTGAGCAGTTCTTC. Translating gives CASVLTGTSSEQFF.

V gene TRBV5-1 combines with J gene TRBJ1-1; D is perhaps TRBD1 (5 bases). Germline CDR1 SGHRS, CDR2 YFSETQ. V shed 0 bases and J shed 7 bases, with 13 bases lying between them. The CDR3 has 14 amino acids. The CDR3 loop reads CASSLDPGAGEAFF. CDR3 nucleotides: TGCGCCAGCAGCTTGGATCCTGGGGCCGGTGAAGCTTTCTTT.

CDR3: CASNSRSPPQHF. In DNA form, the CDR3 reads TGTGCCAGCAATTCCCGTTCCCCGCCCCAGCATTTT. The rearrangement uses TRBV6-1 and TRBJ1-5, with D unresolved. The CDR3 consists of 12 residues. The V gene's germline CDR1 is MNHNS and CDR2 SASEGT. The V and J ends lost 7 bases and 9 bases respectively, with 13 bases between them.

Remarks on this clone: The sample has other DNA sequences that encode this CDR3 too. This chain links TRBV9 with TRBJ2-5; D unclear. In germline, CDR1 is SGDLS, CDR2 YYNGEE. This CDR3 is 12 amino acids long. Trimming cost V 0 bases and J 4 bases, with 4 bases left between them. CDR3 sequence (DNA): TGTGCCAGCAGCGTAGTAGGAGAGACCCAGTACTTC. Its translation is CASSVVGETQYF.

The gene calls are TRBV6-6 and TRBJ2-3, with 8 nucleotides matching TRBD2. The CDR3 is 16 amino acids. The V segment lost 5 bases and the J segment 3 bases; nucleotides outside the gene matches: 10. Germline V gene lookup returns CDR1 MNHNY and CDR2 SVGAGI (reference sequence). The CDR3 loop reads CASSTLPAGETDTQYF. In nucleotides, the CDR3 is TGTGCCAGCAGTACCCTCCCAGCGGGAGAAACAGATACGCAGTATTTT.

The chain joins TRBV6-5 to TRBJ2-7; TRBD1 matches at 10 bases. V dropped 6 bases and J dropped 5; count of bases not matched to a gene: 10. This CDR3 comprises 15 residues. Germline CDR1 is MNHEY and CDR2 is SVGAGI. DNA of the CDR3: TGTGCCAGCAGAGAGACAGGGGGCCTCTTTAACGAGCAGTACTTC. Protein: CASRETGGLFNEQYF.

The V gene is TRBV6-6, the J gene TRBJ2-1; D gene uncertain. V lost 5 bases and J 8 bases, leaving 7 bases between the germline ends. CDR3 size: 11 residues. The V gene's germline CDR1 is MNHNY and CDR2 SVGAGI (reference sequence). The CDR3 DNA reads TGTGCCAGCAGTACGGGCTATGAGCAGTTCTTC. This codes for CASSTGYEQFF.